One and the same sample provided the 15 T cell receptor beta chains below, sequenced in a study of early T cells in non-severe SARS-CoV-2 infection. TCRdb processed the 5' RACE reads anew with MiXCR; each CDR3 protein has one entry. The table shows approximately 76,000 distinct CDR3 sequences, with approximately 11% occurring only once. Sequencing was performed on whole blood. The receptors come from an adult who was a healthcare worker with PCR-confirmed SARS-CoV-2 infection or an uninfected control (not recorded which).

This clonotype was counted many times. This chain connects TRBV20-1 to TRBJ2-1; D is undetermined. V was cut by 6 bases and J by 4 bases, with 10 bases left in between. Germline CDR1 DFQATT, CDR2 SNEGSKA (reference sequence). The length of the CDR3 is 12 residues. The CDR3 loop is CSAPLGYNEQFF. The CDR3 bases are TGCAGTGCCCCCTTGGGGTACAATGAGCAGTTCTTC.

This clonotype was detected ten times or more. The chain is built from TRBV3-1 and TRBJ2-7; TRBD2 matches at 10 bases. The CDR3 is 17 amino acids. The V gene's germline CDR1 is LGHDT and CDR2 YNNKEL (reference sequence). The junction had 9 bases not matched to a gene; V was cut back by 1 base and J by 3 bases. CDR3 nucleotides: TGTGCCAGCAGCCAAGGCCTAGCGGGGGCCCTTCTCTACGAGCAGTACTTC. It encodes CASSQGLAGALLYEQYF.

The rearrangement links TRBV6-4 to TRBJ2-3, with D possibly being TRBD1 or TRBD2 (6 bases each). CDR3 length equals 13 residues. Trimming stripped 8 bases from V and 2 bases from J, with 11 bases between. Germline CDR1 and CDR2: MRHNA and SNTAGT. For the CDR3, the DNA is TGTGCCAGCGCTTCGGGGGCCACAGATACGCAGTATTTT. Residues: CASASGATDTQYF.

This clonotype was counted between two and nine times. V usage is TRBV4-2 and J usage is TRBJ2-3; D may be TRBD2 (6 bases). V was trimmed by 3 bases and J by 12 bases, leaving 10 bases between them. Germline V gene lookup returns CDR1 LGHNA and CDR2 YNFKEQ. The CDR3 length is 11 residues. In nucleotides, the CDR3 is TGTGCCAGCAGCCAGGCGGGGACCCAGTATTTT. It specifies CASSQAGTQYF.

The chain employs TRBV20-1 and TRBJ1-4; D unclear. Trimming took 3 bases from V and 7 from J, leaving 6 bases between them. Germline V gene data show CDR1 as DFQATT and CDR2 as SNEGSKA (reference sequence). The CDR3 is 11 amino acids. In DNA form, the CDR3 reads TGCAGTGCTAGGTTAGGTGAAAAACTGTTTTTT. Amino acids: CSARLGEKLFF.

This clonotype showed up just a few times. The V call is TRBV12-3 or TRBV12-4, the J call TRBJ1-1; maybe TRBD1 (6 bases). CDR3 length: 16 residues. V lost 2 bases to trimming and J lost 0 bases, with 13 bases between them. For the CDR3, the DNA is TGTGCCAGCAGTTTATCTGGGGGCGCCATGAACACTGAAGCTTTCTTT. Encoded protein: CASSLSGGAMNTEAFF.

This clonotype has a count of ten or more. The gene calls are TRBV7-3 and TRBJ2-5; D is unresolved. CDR3 length: 9 residues. The germline V gene has CDR1 SGHTA and CDR2 FQGTGA. CDR3 nucleotide sequence: TGTGACCCCCAGGAGACCCAGTACTTC. Its translation: CDPQETQYF.

This clonotype was seen a handful of times. The chain carries TRBV3-1 and TRBJ1-1, with D unresolved. This CDR3 is 14 amino acids long. CDR1 and CDR2 (germline): LGHDT, YNNKEL (reference sequence). Trimming took off 2 bases at V and 4 bases at J, with 11 bases between the two ends. CDR3 nucleotides: TGTGCCAGCAGCCAAAACAGCTTAGGCACTGAAGCTTTCTTT. Residues: CASSQNSLGTEAFF.

The chain is built from TRBV20-1 and TRBJ2-4; a weak D match, TRBD2 (7 bases). The CDR3 runs 14 residues. The germline CDR1 and CDR2 sequences are DFQATT and SNEGSKA (reference sequence). Trimming removed 6 bases from V and 8 bases from J, with 20 bases in between. The CDR3 sequence is CSATPAGGRDIQYF. CDR3 bases: TGCAGTGCAACGCCCGCCGGGGGGCGGGACATTCAGTACTTC.

This clonotype appeared many times. V gene TRBV2 combines with J gene TRBJ2-7; 8 positions match TRBD1. CDR1 is SNHLY and CDR2 is FYNNEI in the germline V gene. The CDR3 has 14 amino acids. V lost 3 bases, J lost 6 bases, and 7 bases stayed unmatched. CDR3 residues: CASSDQGQGTEQYF. The CDR3 nucleotides read TGTGCCAGCAGTGATCAAGGACAGGGTACCGAGCAGTACTTC.

This clonotype was recorded at least ten times. This chain joins TRBV2 and TRBJ1-2; D is uncertain. Germline loops: CDR1 SNHLY, CDR2 FYNNEI. CDR3 length equals 12 residues. Trimming left V 8 bases short and J 4 bases short, with 11 bases between. CDR3 coding DNA: TGTGCCAGCGGCTCCCAGAGCTATGGCTACACCTTC. Encoded protein: CASGSQSYGYTF.

This clonotype was seen many times. The chain is built from TRBV6-1 and TRBJ2-1, with D unclear. With 8 bases removed from V and 9 bases from J, the gap between germline ends came to 20 bases. The CDR3 runs 14 residues. Germline loops: CDR1 MNHNS, CDR2 SASEGT. In DNA, the CDR3 is TGTGCCAGCCAGAGAATTCCCAATTACGGTGAGCAGTTCTTC. It yields the protein CASQRIPNYGEQFF.

The rearrangement uses TRBV4-1 and TRBJ2-3; 7 bases map to TRBD2. Germline CDR1 MGHRA, CDR2 YSYEKL. The CDR3 spans 14 residues. J lost 2 bases, V lost 3 bases, and 2 bases had no gene match. CDR3 amino acids: CASSQTSLTDTQYF. In nucleotides, the CDR3 is TGCGCCAGCAGCCAGACTAGCCTCACAGATACGCAGTATTTT.

The sample holds many counts of this clonotype. The chain recombines TRBV4-3 with TRBJ2-3, with 10 bases fitting TRBD2. With V trimmed by 1 base and J by 6 bases, 10 bases remained unmatched. This CDR3 has 17 amino acids. The germline V gene has CDR1 LGHNA and CDR2 YSLEER. This CDR3 reads CASSQGAAGGAADTQYF. For the CDR3, the DNA is TGCGCCAGCAGCCAAGGCGCAGCGGGGGGGGCAGCCGATACGCAGTATTTT.

The gene calls are TRBV9 and TRBJ2-7, with 7 bases that match TRBD2. The germline CDR1 and CDR2 sequences are SGDLS and YYNGEE. V dropped 6 bases and J dropped 2; count of bases not matched to a gene: 14. The CDR3 consists of 16 residues. The DNA for the CDR3 is TGTGCCAGCACCCCCAGCGGGGCGGTCGACACCTACGAGCAGTACTTC. This translates into CASTPSGAVDTYEQYF.